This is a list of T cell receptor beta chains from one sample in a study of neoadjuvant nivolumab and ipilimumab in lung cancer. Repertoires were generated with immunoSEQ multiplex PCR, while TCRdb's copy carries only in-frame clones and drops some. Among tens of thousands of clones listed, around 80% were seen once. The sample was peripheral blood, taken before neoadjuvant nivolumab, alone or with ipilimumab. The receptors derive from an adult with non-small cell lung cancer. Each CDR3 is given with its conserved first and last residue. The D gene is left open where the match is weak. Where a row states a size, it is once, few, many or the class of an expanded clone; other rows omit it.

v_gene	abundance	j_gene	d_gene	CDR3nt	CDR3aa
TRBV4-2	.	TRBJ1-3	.	TGTGCCAGCAGCCAAGATCTTGGCTGGGAGCTTCTATATTTT	CASSQDLGWELLYF
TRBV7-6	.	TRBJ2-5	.	TGTGCCAGCAGCTTAGCCGGACCCCCAGTAACCCAGTACTTC	CASSLAGPPVTQYF
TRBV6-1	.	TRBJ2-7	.	TGTGCCAGCAGCCCCTCGGTGCTCAACGAGCAGTACTTC	CASSPSVLNEQYF
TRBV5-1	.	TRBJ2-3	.	TGCGCCAGCAGCTTGGATGACCAGGGGGGAGGCACAGATACGCAGTATTTT	CASSLDDQGGGTDTQYF
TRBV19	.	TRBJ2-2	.	TGTGCCAGTAGTATATTCGGGAACACCGGGGAGCTGTTTTTT	CASSIFGNTGELFF
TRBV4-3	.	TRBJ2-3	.	TGCGCCAGCAGCCAAGACAGGTCCTACACAGATACGCAGTATTTT	CASSQDRSYTDTQYF
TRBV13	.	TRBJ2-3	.	TGTGCCAGCAGCTTAAGCCGAACCCGTAGCACAGATACGCAGTATTTT	CASSLSRTRSTDTQYF
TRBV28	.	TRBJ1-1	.	TGTGCCAGCAGTTCTAGATCAGGGATGAACACTGAAGCTTTCTTT	CASSSRSGMNTEAFF
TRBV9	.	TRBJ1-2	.	TGTGCCAGCAGGAGGGGGGACCATCAAGGGGTTCATGGCTACACCTTC	CASRRGDHQGVHGYTF
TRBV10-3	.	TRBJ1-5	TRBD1	TGTGCCATCAGTCTTGGACAGGACAATCAGCCCCAGCATTTT	CAISLGQDNQPQHF
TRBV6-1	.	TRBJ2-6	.	TGTGCCAGCAGTGAGGGGGGTAGTCCCTCTGGGGCCAACGTCCTGACTTTC	CASSEGGSPSGANVLTF
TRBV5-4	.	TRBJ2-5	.	TGTGCCAGCAGTGTCGCTGGGGGCCCTCCGAAAAGGGAGACCCAGTACTTC	CASSVAGGPPKRETQYF
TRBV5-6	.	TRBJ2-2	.	TGTGCCAGCAGCTTGCAAGGGTTGACCGGGGAGCTGTTTTTT	CASSLQGLTGELFF
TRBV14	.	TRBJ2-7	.	TGTGCCAGCAGCCAAGGGGTGGGCCTCCTGCTAGGTGAGCAGTACTTC	CASSQGVGLLLGEQYF
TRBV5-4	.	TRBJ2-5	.	TGTGCCAGCAGCCCGGCAGCAAAAGAGACCCAGTACTTC	CASSPAAKETQYF
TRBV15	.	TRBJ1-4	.	TGTGCCACCAGAAGGGGAAGTGCGGGGGCCCGGGAAAAACTGTTTTTT	CATRRGSAGAREKLFF
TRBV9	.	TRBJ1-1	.	TGTGCCAGCAGCCCCCGCGTGGTGGGGACGAACACTGAAGCTTTCTTT	CASSPRVVGTNTEAFF
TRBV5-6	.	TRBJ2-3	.	TGTGCCACCAAAAACCAGGGAGTGGAAGATACGCAGTATTTT	CATKNQGVEDTQYF
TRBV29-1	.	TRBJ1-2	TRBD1	TGCAGCGTTGAAAAGGGGGCGCATGGCTACACCTTC	CSVEKGAHGYTF
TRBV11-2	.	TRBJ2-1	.	TGTGCCAGCAGCCAAGGCCGTGGGCAGTTCTTC	CASSQGRGQFF
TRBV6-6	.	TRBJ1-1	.	TGTGCCAGCAGCGGGGCGGAAACTGAAGCTTTCTTT	CASSGAETEAFF
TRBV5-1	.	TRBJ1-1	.	TGCGCCAGCAGCTCCCAACCGGGACCCACGAACACTGAAGCTTTCTTT	CASSSQPGPTNTEAFF
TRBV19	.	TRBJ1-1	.	TGTGCCAGTAGTACAGGGACTCACTGGGGGAACACTGAAGCTTTCTTT	CASSTGTHWGNTEAFF
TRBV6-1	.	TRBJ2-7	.	TGTGCCAGCAGTCGCGGTATGGTCGCCGAGCAGTACTTC	CASSRGMVAEQYF
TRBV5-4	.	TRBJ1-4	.	TGTGCCAGCAGCTCCTACGGCGCAACTAATGAAAAACTGTTTTTT	CASSSYGATNEKLFF
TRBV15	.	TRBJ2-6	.	TGTGCCACCAGGGAGGCTGGGGCCAACGTCCTGACTTTC	CATREAGANVLTF
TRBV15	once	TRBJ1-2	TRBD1	TGTGCCACCAGCAAGGGACAGGGCGGGGGCTATGGCTACACCTTC	CATSKGQGGGYGYTF
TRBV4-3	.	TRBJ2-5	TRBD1	TGCGCCAGCAGCAGGGGGCACTGGGAGACCCAGTACTTC	CASSRGHWETQYF
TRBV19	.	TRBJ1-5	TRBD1	TGTGCCAGTAGTCCACAGGGGAAGGGCAATCAGCCCCAGCATTTT	CASSPQGKGNQPQHF
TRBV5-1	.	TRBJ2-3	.	TGCGCCAGCAGCGTGAGGCCACAGCTAAGCACAGATACGCAGTATTTT	CASSVRPQLSTDTQYF
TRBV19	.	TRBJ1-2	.	TGTGCCAGTACCCGAGACCCAGCGGCCTATGGCTACACCTTC	CASTRDPAAYGYTF
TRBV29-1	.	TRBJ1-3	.	TGCAGCGTGGACCAGGGAGGAGGAAACACCATATATTTT	CSVDQGGGNTIYF